These T cell receptor beta chains were read from a single sample in a study of blood T cell repertoires in COVID-19. The repertoire was sequenced with immunoSEQ multiplex PCR; TCRdb's copy has only in-frame clones and lacks some. The data contain hundreds of thousands of clones, 65% to 90% of them singletons. Source material: PBMCs or T cells enriched from blood (not recorded which). Receptors were obtained from a woman between 50 and 59 years old with acute COVID-19. Each CDR3 is given with its conserved first and last residue. A D gene is named only where the DNA matches it firmly. The size entry is marked missing in some rows and otherwise reads once, few, many or a size class.

clone size,V gene,J gene,D gene,CDR3 DNA,CDR3 protein
NA,TRBV27,TRBJ2-7,TRBD1,TGTGCCAGCAGGCGGCAGGGGGCACCCTACGAGCAGTACTTC,CASRRQGAPYEQYF
NA,TRBV24-1,TRBJ2-3,NA,TGTGCCACCAGTGATTTGGTGGGGCCGCGCACAGATACGCAGTATTTT,CATSDLVGPRTDTQYF
NA,TRBV9,TRBJ1-3,NA,TGTGCCAGCAGCGGAACAGAGTACTCTGGAAACACCATATATTTT,CASSGTEYSGNTIYF
NA,TRBV2,TRBJ2-3,TRBD2,TGTGCCAGCAGTGAAGGAAGGACTAGCGTCTCAGATACGCAGTATTTT,CASSEGRTSVSDTQYF
NA,TRBV19,TRBJ2-2,NA,TGTGCCAGCAATAGCCAAGCCTCCAACACCGGGGAGCTGTTTTTT,CASNSQASNTGELFF
NA,TRBV6-2/TRBV6-3,TRBJ1-1,TRBD1,TGTGCCAGCAGCTGGACAGGGCCGACTGAAGCTTTCTTT,CASSWTGPTEAFF
NA,TRBV5-1,TRBJ1-4,NA,TGCGCCAGCAGCTCCGGTTTGGGGACACCGAATGAAAAACTGTTTTTT,CASSSGLGTPNEKLFF
NA,TRBV11-3,TRBJ1-1,NA,TGTGCCAGCAGCTCGGGCAGGGCGAACACTGAAGCTTTCTTT,CASSSGRANTEAFF
NA,TRBV6-5,TRBJ2-3,NA,TGTGCCAGCGGGCCAACCCGGATCACAGATACGCAGTATTTT,CASGPTRITDTQYF
NA,TRBV6-2/TRBV6-3,TRBJ2-3,NA,TGTGCCAGCAGTTACTCTGAGGCAGCCACAGATACGCAGTATTTT,CASSYSEAATDTQYF
NA,TRBV11-3,TRBJ2-7,TRBD2,TGTGCCAGCAGCTTAACCGGGACTAGCGACCACGAGCAGTACTTC,CASSLTGTSDHEQYF
NA,TRBV4-3,TRBJ1-1,TRBD1,TGCGCCAGCAGCCAAGATCCGGGACAGGGTTTGGGCACTGAAGCTTTCTTT,CASSQDPGQGLGTEAFF
NA,TRBV19,TRBJ2-1,NA,TGTGCCACCCGGACTACCCTTTACAATGAGCAGTTCTTC,CATRTTLYNEQFF
NA,TRBV6-5,TRBJ1-1,NA,TGTGCCAGCAGTTTAGACAGGATGAACACTGAAGCTTTCTTT,CASSLDRMNTEAFF
once,TRBV5-1,TRBJ2-7,TRBD1,TGCGCCAGCAGCCAAAAGGACAGGGGGCTCTACGAGCAGTACTTC,CASSQKDRGLYEQYF
many,TRBV6-2/TRBV6-3,TRBJ2-3,NA,TGTGCCAGCAGTTCCCGGGAAACAGATACGCAGTATTTT,CASSSRETDTQYF
NA,TRBV5-1,TRBJ2-1,TRBD1,TGCGCCAGCAGCCGGGACAGGAGCTCCTACAATGAGCAGTTCTTC,CASSRDRSSYNEQFF
NA,TRBV12-3/TRBV12-4,TRBJ1-5,TRBD1,TGTGCCAGCAGGGGACAGGGGGGTCAGCCCCAGCATTTT,CASRGQGGQPQHF
NA,TRBV7-8,TRBJ1-2,TRBD1,TGTGCCAGCAGCTTAGGACAGGGAAACTATGGCTACACCTTC,CASSLGQGNYGYTF
NA,TRBV6-2/TRBV6-3,TRBJ2-7,NA,TGTGCCAGCAGTTTAACAGGGATGGGCGAGCAGTACTTC,CASSLTGMGEQYF
NA,TRBV6-1,TRBJ2-2,NA,TGTGCCAGCAGTGAAGCGAACAGGCGATACACCGGGGAGCTGTTTTTT,CASSEANRRYTGELFF
few,TRBV6-2/TRBV6-3,TRBJ1-2,TRBD1,TGTGCCAGCAGTTTTGACAGGGTCTATGGCTACACCTTC,CASSFDRVYGYTF
NA,TRBV30,TRBJ1-4,TRBD1,TGTGCCTGGAGTAACAGGGGGCTAACTAATGAAAAACTGTTTTTT,CAWSNRGLTNEKLFF
once,TRBV7-6,TRBJ1-6,NA,TGTGCCAGCAGCTTAGGCCAGGCCTATAATTCACCCCTCCACTTT,CASSLGQAYNSPLHF
few,TRBV14,TRBJ2-1,NA,TGTGCCAGCAGTTTGCCGAAGAGCTCCTACAATGAGCAGTTCTTC,CASSLPKSSYNEQFF
NA,TRBV5-8,TRBJ2-1,NA,TGTGCCAGCAGCTTGGCCCGGGGGGCACACAATGAGCAGTTCTTC,CASSLARGAHNEQFF
NA,TRBV10-3,TRBJ1-1,NA,TGTGCCATCAGTGAAGTGGGGGGCACTGAAGCTTTCTTT,CAISEVGGTEAFF
NA,TRBV14,TRBJ2-7,NA,TGTGCCAGCAGCCAAGACTGGGGGGTCTACGAGCAGTACTTC,CASSQDWGVYEQYF
NA,TRBV28,TRBJ1-2,TRBD1,TGTGCCACCCACCCCCCGCCGGGACAGGGAGGAGGCTACACCTTC,CATHPPPGQGGGYTF
NA,TRBV5-1,TRBJ1-1,NA,TGCGCCAGCAGCTTGGACGTGGGCATGAACACTGAAGCTTTCTTT,CASSLDVGMNTEAFF
NA,TRBV18,TRBJ2-1,TRBD1,TGTGCCAGCTCACTACAGGGGAATGAGCAGTTCTTC,CASSLQGNEQFF
NA,TRBV14,TRBJ2-3,TRBD2,TGTGCCAGCAGCTCCGGGACTAGCAGAACAGATACGCAGTATTTT,CASSSGTSRTDTQYF
NA,TRBV4-3,TRBJ1-2,TRBD1,TGCGCCAGCAGCGCCCGGACAGGGGATGGCTACACCTTC,CASSARTGDGYTF
NA,TRBV19,TRBJ1-5,NA,TGTGCCAGTAGTCCGTTCAGGGACTGGGCGGGCAATCAGCCCCAGCATTTT,CASSPFRDWAGNQPQHF
NA,TRBV21-1,TRBJ2-7,NA,TGTGCCAGCAGCAAAGTCCCAGGGGGCCCGTCCTTCTACGAGCAGTACTTC,CASSKVPGGPSFYEQYF
NA,TRBV29-1,TRBJ2-5,NA,TGCAGCGTTGGCGGGGTCGAGACCCAGTACTTC,CSVGGVETQYF
NA,TRBV2,TRBJ1-2,NA,TGTGCCAGCAGTGAAGCGCAGACGACTTCCTATGGCTACACCTTC,CASSEAQTTSYGYTF
NA,TRBV7-3,TRBJ1-1,NA,TGTGCCAGCAGCTCCTTGACAGGTACTGAAGCTTTCTTT,CASSSLTGTEAFF
NA,TRBV10-1,TRBJ2-1,NA,TGCGCCAGCAGGGAACAGGGATCTTCTCGGACCTCCTACAATGAGCAGTTCTTC,CASREQGSSRTSYNEQFF
NA,TRBV19,TRBJ1-5,NA,TGTGCCAGTAGAAAGGGGTTCGGTAGCAATCAGCCCCAGCATTTT,CASRKGFGSNQPQHF
NA,TRBV19,TRBJ1-5,NA,TGTGCCAGTAGTCCTATGGGGCGGGGTATAAGCAATCAGCCCCAGCATTTT,CASSPMGRGISNQPQHF
NA,TRBV18,TRBJ2-5,TRBD2,TGTGCCAGCTCACCGGGGCCGGGAGGGCGGTGGGAGACCCAGTACTTC,CASSPGPGGRWETQYF
few,TRBV5-1,TRBJ2-7,NA,TGCGCCAGCAGCTTGTCCACCTACGAGCAGTACTTC,CASSLSTYEQYF
few,TRBV24-1,TRBJ2-1,TRBD1,TGTGCCACCAGTGATACCACGGGACAGGGGGCTTGGGAGCAGTTCTTC,CATSDTTGQGAWEQFF
NA,TRBV7-6,TRBJ2-1,TRBD1,TGTGCCAGCAGCTTAGAGACAGGGTACAATGAGCAGTTCTTC,CASSLETGYNEQFF
NA,TRBV27,TRBJ1-4,TRBD1,TGTGCCAGCAGCGCAGGCATGCAGGGGGCGAATGAAAAACTGTTTTTT,CASSAGMQGANEKLFF
few,TRBV3-1/TRBV3-2,TRBJ1-5,NA,TGTGCCAGCAGCCAAGGGGCGGGGGCAGGCACCAGGCCCCAGCATTTT,CASSQGAGAGTRPQHF
NA,TRBV30,TRBJ1-5,TRBD1,TGTGCCTGGGGATACGGGACAGGGGGAAATCAGCCCCAGCATTTT,CAWGYGTGGNQPQHF
NA,TRBV7-8,TRBJ2-3,NA,TGTGCCAGCAGCTTAGGGGGGGCAGATACGCAGTATTTT,CASSLGGADTQYF
NA,TRBV27,TRBJ1-2,TRBD1,TGTGCCAGCACCAGAGGACAGGGGGACTATGGCTACACCTTC,CASTRGQGDYGYTF
NA,TRBV7-9,TRBJ1-3,NA,TGTGCCAGCAGCTTAGGGGCGGGGAGAAGCTCTGGAAACACCATATATTTT,CASSLGAGRSSGNTIYF
NA,TRBV19,TRBJ2-7,NA,TGTGCCAGTAGTATCCAGATCAACTCCTACGAGCAGTACTTC,CASSIQINSYEQYF
NA,TRBV5-1,TRBJ2-1,TRBD1,TGCGCCAGCCGTACATCGGACAGGGGGTACAATGAGCAGTTCTTC,CASRTSDRGYNEQFF
NA,TRBV5-4,TRBJ1-1,TRBD1,TGTGCCAGCAGCTCGGGACAGGGGGTAACTGAAGCTTTCTTT,CASSSGQGVTEAFF